The 15 T cell receptor beta chains below come from one sample, sequenced in a study of T cells in Graves' hyperthyroidism and ophthalmopathy (dated by TCRdb to the late 2010s). Receptor libraries were prepared by multiplex PCR. The sequencing machine was an Illumina HiSeq 2000. The TCR beta CDR3 regions were amplified from the RNA transcripts. The TCR CDR3 was subjected to a first round of RT-PCR using the HTBI primer set and the Qiagen OneStep RT-PCR kit. TCRdb reprocessing: public reads trimmed at Q25 with fastp, clones called with MiXCR, in-frame beta chains kept. Duplicate CDR3 protein sequences are folded into a single record with the most common DNA and genes. Within this sample are a few hundred thousand distinct CDR3 sequences, with 46% of them counted one time only. Together, the top ten hold about 7.8% of the sample. Sequencing input: peripheral blood or thyroid tissue (not recorded which). These receptor sequences come from a young woman with Graves' hyperthyroidism.

The J gene is TRBJ1-2, the V gene TRBV7-9; 8 positions agree with TRBD1. V was clipped by 3 bases and J by 11 bases; unmatched bases: 5. The germline gives CDR1 SEHNR, CDR2 FQNEAQ (reference sequence). The CDR3 length is 12 residues. CDR3 protein: CASSFIGQGYTF. The CDR3 DNA sequence: TGTGCCAGCAGCTTCATAGGACAGGGTTACACCTTC. The whole variable domain, remainder taken from reference TRBV7-9 and TRBJ1-2, is DTGVSQNPRHKITKRGQNVTFRCDPISEHNRLYWYRQTLGQGPEFLTYFQNEAQLEKSRLLSDRFSAERPKGSFSTLEIQRTEQGDSAMYLCASSFIGQGYTFGSGTRLTVV.

In the case of this clonotype: Here the CDR3 omits its conserved ending phenylalanine or tryptophan, so a read error is the likely source. No DNA is shown, since the ends of the CDR3 on it are uncertain; the CDR3 is the one TCRdb lists. V is TRBV24-1 and J is TRBJ2-5; the DNA was not used to check the table's D call, TRBD1. Per germline, CDR1 KGHDR and CDR2 SFDVKD. The CDR3 is 9 residues long, counting both termini. CDR3 sequence: CATSGLQDT.

This clonotype was seen at least ten times. The gene calls are TRBV12-3 or TRBV12-4 and TRBJ2-7; maybe TRBD1 (5 bases). This CDR3 comprises 13 residues. V dropped 7 bases and J dropped 3 bases, with 13 bases sitting between them. The CDR3, as DNA: TGTGCCAGCAAATCGGACAAGTACTACGAGCAGTACTTC. Its protein product is CASKSDKYYEQYF.

This clonotype was detected ten times or more. The chain has TRBV15 and TRBJ2-2; TRBD2 matches 7 bases. The CDR3 extends over 14 amino acids. CDR1 and CDR2 (germline): LNHNV, YYDKDF (reference sequence). V lost 5 bases and J lost 6; bases outside the gene matches: 6. CDR3 in amino acids: CATSLAGEPGELFF. The CDR3 region has the DNA TGTGCCACCAGCCTGGCGGGAGAGCCCGGGGAGCTGTTTTTT.

This clonotype was detected ten times or more. The CDR3 reads CASSLPWTSGSVGIETQYF. In DNA form, the CDR3 reads TGTGCCAGCAGCCTCCCCTGGACTAGCGGGAGTGTTGGGATAGAGACCCAGTACTTC. This sequence joins TRBV11-3 and TRBJ2-5; 13 positions agree with TRBD2. V gave up 5 bases and J gave up 4 bases; unmatched junction bases: 16. The CDR3 has 19 amino acids. The germline V gene has CDR1 SGHNT and CDR2 YENEEA. The variable domain in full, with the rest retrieved from reference TRBV11-3 and TRBJ2-5, is EAGVVQSPRYKIIEKKQPVAFWCNPISGHNTLYWYLQNLGQGPELLIRYENEEAVDDSQLPKDRFSAERLKGVDSTLKIQPAELGDSAVYLCASSLPWTSGSVGIETQYFGPGTRLLVL.

Details on this clonotype: The junction and the germline gene differ at one end; a read error may be behind it. The chain combines TRBV2 with TRBJ1-1, with 7 bases matching TRBD1. CDR3 length equals 15 residues. The germline CDR1 and CDR2 sequences are SNHLY and FYNNEI. CDR3: CASSGVTGASTEAFF. The CDR3 DNA reads TGTGCCAGCAGTGGAGTAACAGGGGCGAGCACTGAAGCTTTCTTC.

Ten or more counts support this clonotype. The genes are TRBV19 and TRBJ1-1; a possible D gene is TRBD1 (5 bases). Trimming removed 7 bases from V and 0 bases from J, with 15 bases in between. The germline V gene encodes CDR1 LNHDA and CDR2 SQIVND (reference sequence). The CDR3 contains 15 residues. The CDR3 sequence: CASTSARGLNTEAFF. CDR3 DNA sequence: TGTGCCAGTACTTCCGCTAGGGGTTTGAACACTGAAGCTTTCTTT. Together with reference TRBV19 and TRBJ1-1, the CDR3 gives the full variable domain: DGGITQSPKYLFRKEGQNVTLSCEQNLNHDAMYWYRQDPGQGLRLIYYSQIVNDFQKGDIAEGYSVSREKKESFPLTVTSAQKNPTAFYLCASTSARGLNTEAFFGQGTRLTVV.

This chain links TRBV7-2 with TRBJ1-5; TRBD1 agrees at 12 bases. The trim removed 5 bases at V and 4 bases at J, leaving 3 bases unmatched. The CDR3 extends over 15 amino acids. The germline gives CDR1 SGHTA, CDR2 FQGNSA. The DNA for the CDR3 is TGTGCCAGCAGCGAGGGACAGGGGGCGAATCAGCCCCAGCATTTT. Translation: CASSEGQGANQPQHF.

This chain uses TRBV29-1 with TRBJ2-7; 12 nucleotides line up with TRBD2. CDR1 is SQVTM, CDR2 ANQGSEA, per germline. Trimming at V came to 7 bases and at J to 5 bases, leaving 9 bases not matched to a gene. The CDR3 runs to 14 residues. The CDR3 is CSASGLAGTDEQYF. The DNA of the CDR3 is TGCAGCGCATCGGGACTAGCGGGTACCGACGAGCAGTACTTC.

The genes are TRBV20-1 and TRBJ1-5, with TRBD1 identical over 10 bases. V gave up 3 bases and J gave up 5 bases; unmatched junction bases: 4. Looked up from germline, CDR1 is DFQATT and CDR2 is SNEGSKA (reference sequence). This CDR3 is 14 amino acids long. The CDR3 is CSASGDRGDQPQHF. The CDR3 DNA reads as TGCAGTGCTAGTGGGGACAGGGGTGATCAGCCCCAGCATTTT.

The V gene is TRBV7-9, the J gene TRBJ2-7; TRBD2 matches at 13 bases. J was trimmed by 7 bases and V by 0 bases; bases with no gene match: 6. Germline V CDR1 and CDR2: SEHNR, FQNEAQ (reference sequence). This CDR3 region has 16 residues. CDR3 protein: CASSLALAGGPEEQYF. For the CDR3, the DNA is TGTGCCAGCAGCTTAGCACTAGCGGGAGGGCCGGAAGAGCAGTACTTC. The full variable domain, its missing parts supplied by reference TRBV7-9 and TRBJ2-7, is DTGVSQNPRHKITKRGQNVTFRCDPISEHNRLYWYRQTLGQGPEFLTYFQNEAQLEKSRLLSDRFSAERPKGSFSTLEIQRTEQGDSAMYLCASSLALAGGPEEQYFGPGTRLTVT.

This clonotype was seen many times. The chain carries TRBV12-3 or TRBV12-4 and TRBJ1-6; no clear D. The CDR3 totals 14 residues. The V and J ends lost 4 bases and 9 bases respectively, with 13 bases between them. CDR3: CASSSSRKVSPLHF. In DNA form, the CDR3 reads TGTGCCAGCAGTTCAAGTAGGAAAGTTTCACCCCTCCACTTT.

This clonotype was observed many times. The chain has TRBV29-1 and TRBJ2-5, with a tentative D call TRBD1 (5 bases). The CDR3 is made up of 14 amino acids. The ends were cut back, 0 bases at V and 5 bases at J, with 13 bases in the middle. Germline loops: CDR1 SQVTM, CDR2 ANQGSEA. The CDR3 DNA sequence: TGCAGCGTTGAAGAGGGGCTGGATAGGGAGACCCAGTACTTC. Amino acids: CSVEEGLDRETQYF.

The chain couples TRBV7-2 to TRBJ1-6, with 12 bases fitting TRBD1. Germline CDR1 SGHTA, CDR2 FQGNSA. The ends lost 11 bases at V and 9 bases at J; junction bases unmatched: 5. There are 13 residues in the CDR3. The CDR3 DNA is TGTGCCGGCGGGACAGGGGGCGGTTCACCCCTCCACTTT. It is translated as CAGGTGGGSPLHF.

The chain recombines TRBV24-1 with TRBJ2-7; 9 bases are a match to TRBD1. The CDR3 spans 14 residues. J was trimmed by 5 bases and V by 1 base; bases with no gene match: 2. Germline lookup yields CDR1 KGHDR and CDR2 SFDVKD. CDR3 nucleotide sequence: TGTGCCACCAGTGATTTCGACAGGGGGGACGAGCAGTACTTC. The encoded protein is CATSDFDRGDEQYF.